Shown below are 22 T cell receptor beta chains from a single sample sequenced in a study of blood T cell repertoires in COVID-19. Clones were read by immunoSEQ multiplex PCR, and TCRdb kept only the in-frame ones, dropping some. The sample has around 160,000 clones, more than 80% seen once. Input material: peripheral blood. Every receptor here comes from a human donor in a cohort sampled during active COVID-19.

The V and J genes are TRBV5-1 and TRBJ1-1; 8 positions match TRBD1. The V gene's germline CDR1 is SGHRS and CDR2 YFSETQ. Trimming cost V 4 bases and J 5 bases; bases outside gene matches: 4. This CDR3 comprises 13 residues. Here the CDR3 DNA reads TGCGCCAGCAGCGTAGACAGGGGAACTGAAGCTTTCTTT. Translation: CASSVDRGTEAFF.

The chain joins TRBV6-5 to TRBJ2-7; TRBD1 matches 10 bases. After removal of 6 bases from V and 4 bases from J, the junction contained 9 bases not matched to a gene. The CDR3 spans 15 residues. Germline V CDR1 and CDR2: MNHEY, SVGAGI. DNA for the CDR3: TGTGCCAGCAGCCGAGGACAGGGGGTCCTTTACGAGCAGTACTTC. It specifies CASSRGQGVLYEQYF.

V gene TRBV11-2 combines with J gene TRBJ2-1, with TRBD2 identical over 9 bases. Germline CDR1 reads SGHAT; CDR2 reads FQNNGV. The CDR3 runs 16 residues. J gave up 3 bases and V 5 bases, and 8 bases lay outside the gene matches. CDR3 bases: TGTGCCAGCAGCCACCGGGCGGGAGGGCGCTACAATGAGCAGTTCTTC. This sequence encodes CASSHRAGGRYNEQFF.

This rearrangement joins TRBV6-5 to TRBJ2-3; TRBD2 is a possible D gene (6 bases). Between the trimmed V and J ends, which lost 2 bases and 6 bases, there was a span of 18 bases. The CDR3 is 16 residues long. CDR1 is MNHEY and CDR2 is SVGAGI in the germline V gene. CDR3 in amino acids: CASSYDGRGLGDTQYF. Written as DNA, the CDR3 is TGTGCCAGCAGTTACGACGGGAGAGGTCTTGGGGATACGCAGTATTTT.

The CDR3 DNA reads as TGTGCCAGCAGTTACAGGGACGAAAAACTGTTTTTT. Amino acid sequence: CASSYRDEKLFF. The chain recombines TRBV28 with TRBJ1-4, with D possibly matching TRBD1 (6 bases). The CDR3 is 12 amino acids. V lost 4 bases and J lost 8, with 8 bases in between. Germline V gene lookup returns CDR1 MDHEN and CDR2 SYDVKM.

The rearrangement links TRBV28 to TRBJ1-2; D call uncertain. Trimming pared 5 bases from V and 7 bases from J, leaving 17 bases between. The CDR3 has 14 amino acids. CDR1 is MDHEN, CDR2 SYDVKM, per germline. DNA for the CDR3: TGTGCCAGCAGTCCCCCCGGACTCGTGCGTGGCTACACCTTC. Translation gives CASSPPGLVRGYTF.

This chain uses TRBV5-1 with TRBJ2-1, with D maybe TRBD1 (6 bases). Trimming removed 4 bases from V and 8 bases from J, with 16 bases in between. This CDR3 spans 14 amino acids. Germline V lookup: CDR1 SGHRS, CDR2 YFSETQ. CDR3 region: CASSGGQGRDEQFF. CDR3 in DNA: TGCGCCAGCAGCGGGGGCCAGGGCAGGGATGAGCAGTTCTTC.

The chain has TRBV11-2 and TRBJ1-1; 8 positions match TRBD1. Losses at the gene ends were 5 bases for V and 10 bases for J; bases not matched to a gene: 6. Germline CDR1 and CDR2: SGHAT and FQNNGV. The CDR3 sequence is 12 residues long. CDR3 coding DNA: TGTGCCAGCAGCAGGACAGGGTTCGCAGCTTTCTTT. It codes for CASSRTGFAAFF.

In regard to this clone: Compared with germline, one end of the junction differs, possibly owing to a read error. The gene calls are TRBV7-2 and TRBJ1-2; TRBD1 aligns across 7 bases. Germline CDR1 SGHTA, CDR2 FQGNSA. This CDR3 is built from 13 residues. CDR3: CASSLANRGSRYF. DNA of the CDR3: TGTGCCAGCAGCTTAGCGAACAGGGGCTCGAGGTATTTC.

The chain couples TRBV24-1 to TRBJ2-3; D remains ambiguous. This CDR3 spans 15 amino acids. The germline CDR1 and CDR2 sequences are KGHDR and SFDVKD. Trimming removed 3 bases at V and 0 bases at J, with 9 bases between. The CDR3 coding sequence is TGTGCCACCAGTGATCCGACGGAGAGCACAGATACGCAGTATTTT. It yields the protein CATSDPTESTDTQYF.

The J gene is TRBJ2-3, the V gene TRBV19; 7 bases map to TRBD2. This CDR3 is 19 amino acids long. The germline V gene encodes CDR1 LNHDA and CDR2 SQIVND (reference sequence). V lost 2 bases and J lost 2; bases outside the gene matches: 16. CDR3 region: CASSIRLASAQVPTDTQYF. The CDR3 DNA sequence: TGTGCCAGTAGTATACGACTAGCAAGTGCCCAAGTGCCCACAGATACGCAGTATTTT.

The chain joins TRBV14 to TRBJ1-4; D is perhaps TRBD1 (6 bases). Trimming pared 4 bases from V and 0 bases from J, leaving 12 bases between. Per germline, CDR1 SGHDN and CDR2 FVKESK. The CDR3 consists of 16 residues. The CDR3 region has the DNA TGTGCCAGCAGCCGGAACAGGGATGCAACTAATGAAAAACTGTTTTTT. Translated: CASSRNRDATNEKLFF.

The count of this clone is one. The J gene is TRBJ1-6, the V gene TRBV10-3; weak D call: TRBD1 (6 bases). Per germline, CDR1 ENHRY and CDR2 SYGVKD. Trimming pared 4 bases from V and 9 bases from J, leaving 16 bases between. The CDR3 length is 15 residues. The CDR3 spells CAISARTDSGSPLHF. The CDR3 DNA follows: TGTGCCATCAGTGCCCGGACGGACAGCGGTTCACCCCTCCACTTT.

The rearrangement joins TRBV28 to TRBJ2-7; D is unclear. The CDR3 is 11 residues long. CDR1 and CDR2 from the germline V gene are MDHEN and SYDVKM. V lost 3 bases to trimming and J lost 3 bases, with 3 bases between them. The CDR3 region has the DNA TGTGCCAGCAGTTTCGGCTACGAGCAGTACTTC. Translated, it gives CASSFGYEQYF.

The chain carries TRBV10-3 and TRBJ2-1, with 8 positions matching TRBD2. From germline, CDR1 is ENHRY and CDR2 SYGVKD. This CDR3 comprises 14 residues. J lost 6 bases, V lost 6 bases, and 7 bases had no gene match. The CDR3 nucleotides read TGTGCCATCAGCCGACTAGCGACAGGCAATGAGCAGTTCTTC. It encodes CAISRLATGNEQFF.

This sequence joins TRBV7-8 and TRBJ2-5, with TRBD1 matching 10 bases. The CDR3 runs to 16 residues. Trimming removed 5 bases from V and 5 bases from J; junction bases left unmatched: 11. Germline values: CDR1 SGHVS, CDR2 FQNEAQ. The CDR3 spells CASSLTPTGGSETQYF. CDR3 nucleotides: TGTGCCAGCAGCCTGACTCCGACAGGGGGCTCGGAGACCCAGTACTTC.

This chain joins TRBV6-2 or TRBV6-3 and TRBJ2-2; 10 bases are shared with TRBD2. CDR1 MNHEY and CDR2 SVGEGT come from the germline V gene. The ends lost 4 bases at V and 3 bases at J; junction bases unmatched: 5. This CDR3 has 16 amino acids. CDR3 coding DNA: TGTGCCAGCAGTTCCTTAGCGGGAGGCGACACCGGGGAGCTGTTTTTT. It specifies CASSSLAGGDTGELFF.

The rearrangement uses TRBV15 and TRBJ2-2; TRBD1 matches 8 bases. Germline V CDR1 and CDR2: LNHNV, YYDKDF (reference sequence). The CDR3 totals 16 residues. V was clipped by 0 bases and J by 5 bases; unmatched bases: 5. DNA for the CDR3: TGTGCCACCAGCAGAGATCCAGGGGGCAGGACCGGGGAGCTGTTTTTT. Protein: CATSRDPGGRTGELFF. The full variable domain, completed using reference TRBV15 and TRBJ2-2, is DAMVIQNPRYQVTQFGKPVTLSCSQTLNHNVMYWYQQKSSQAPKLLFHYYDKDFNNEADTPDNFQSRRPNTSFCFLDIRSPGLGDTAMYLCATSRDPGGRTGELFFGEGSRLTVL.

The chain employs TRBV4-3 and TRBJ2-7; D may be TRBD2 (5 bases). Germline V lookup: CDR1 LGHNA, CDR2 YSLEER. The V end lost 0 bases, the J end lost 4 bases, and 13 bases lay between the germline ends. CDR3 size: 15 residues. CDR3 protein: CASSQDVIAPYEQYF. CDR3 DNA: TGCGCCAGCAGCCAAGATGTGATAGCGCCTTACGAGCAGTACTTC.

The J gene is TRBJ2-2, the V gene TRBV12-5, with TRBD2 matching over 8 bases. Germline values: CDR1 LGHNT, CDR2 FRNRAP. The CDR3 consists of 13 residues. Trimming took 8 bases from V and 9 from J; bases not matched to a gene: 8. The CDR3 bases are TGTGCTAGTTCTTTAGCGGGGTCCTGGGAGCTGTTTTTT. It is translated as CASSLAGSWELFF.

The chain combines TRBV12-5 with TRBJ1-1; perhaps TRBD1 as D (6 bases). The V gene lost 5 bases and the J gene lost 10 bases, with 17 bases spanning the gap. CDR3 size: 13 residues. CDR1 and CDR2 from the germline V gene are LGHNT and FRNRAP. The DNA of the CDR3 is TGTGCTAGTGGTACATGGGGGAGGGGGGGAGCTTTCTTT. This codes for CASGTWGRGGAFF.

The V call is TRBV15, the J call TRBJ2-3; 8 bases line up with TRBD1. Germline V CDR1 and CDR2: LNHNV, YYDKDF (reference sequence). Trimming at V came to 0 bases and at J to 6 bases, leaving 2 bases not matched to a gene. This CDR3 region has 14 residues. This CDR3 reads CATSRDRGLDTQYF. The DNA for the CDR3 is TGTGCCACCAGCAGAGACAGGGGGCTGGATACGCAGTATTTT.